One and the same sample provided the 18 T cell receptor beta chains below, sequenced in a study of kidney transplant recipient with SARS-CoV-2 infection. TCRdb reprocessed the reads with MiXCR, giving one entry per CDR3 protein. Counted here are approximately 240,000 distinct CDR3 sequences, under 35% occurring once; the ten biggest clones make up under 7.5%. The specimen comprised a blood sample, sampled at baseline and between days 110 and 120 from a kidney transplant recipient. Receptor source: a male patient in his thirties who had COVID-19 and was a kidney transplant recipient. Some T cells here may be from the graft donor.

Concerning this clonotype: This may be a read error: a much more frequent sequence differs by one nucleotide. V and J are TRBV10-1 and TRBJ1-1; the D is unclear. The CDR3 spans 14 residues. The germline V gene has CDR1 WNHNN and CDR2 SYGVQD (reference sequence). The V end lost 3 bases, the J end lost 3 bases, and 11 bases lay between the germline ends. The CDR3 nucleotides read TGCGCCAGCAGTGACTCAGTTTTTGACACTGAAGCTTTCTTT. It codes for CASSDSVFDTEAFF.

This clonotype was recorded at least ten times. The V and J genes are TRBV27 and TRBJ1-2, with unresolved D. This CDR3 is built from 12 residues. V was pared by 8 bases and J by 2 bases, with 9 bases between. Germline CDR1 reads MNHEY; CDR2 reads SMNVEV (reference sequence). CDR3 bases: TGTGCCAGCGGACCCAGGAACTATGGCTACACCTTC. Protein: CASGPRNYGYTF.

A remark on this clonotype: A much larger clone differs by one base, so this may be a read error. The chain is built from TRBV25-1 and TRBJ1-2; D is undetermined. CDR1 is MGHDK and CDR2 is SYGVNS in the germline V gene. This CDR3 is 17 amino acids long. CDR3 residues: CAGSFLPELGKTYGYTF. CDR3 in DNA: TGTGCCGGCAGTTTTCTCCCAGAACTGGGAAAGACCTATGGCTACACCTTC.

This clonotype was found a few times. The chain couples TRBV3-1 to TRBJ1-1, with D unresolved. Trimming cost V 5 bases and J 4 bases, with 23 bases left between them. The CDR3 totals 17 residues. Germline lookup yields CDR1 LGHDT and CDR2 YNNKEL (reference sequence). CDR3 nucleotides: TGTGCCAGCAGCTGCCCGAATCCCATTTCAATTCGCACTGAAGCTTTCTTT. Translation gives CASSCPNPISIRTEAFF.

In this sample, this clonotype turned up many times. The chain uses TRBV20-1 and TRBJ2-7, with a weak D call TRBD2 (6 bases). The germline CDR1 and CDR2 sequences are DFQATT and SNEGSKA (reference sequence). This CDR3 spans 12 amino acids. Trimming took off 5 bases at V and 4 bases at J, with 12 bases between the two ends. The CDR3 is CSAGRTEYEQYF. The DNA of the CDR3 is TGCAGTGCTGGGAGGACTGAATACGAGCAGTACTTC.

This clonotype was seen many times. The chain couples TRBV7-9 to TRBJ1-6, with D possibly being TRBD1 (5 bases). The CDR3 totals 13 residues. Germline V lookup: CDR1 SEHNR, CDR2 FQNEAQ (reference sequence). V lost 3 bases and J lost 7, with 7 bases in between. For the CDR3, the DNA is TGTGCCAGCAGCTTGGAGGGGAATTCACCCCTCCACTTT. This encodes CASSLEGNSPLHF.

For this clonotype: A much larger clone lies a single base off, so this may be a read error. This rearrangement joins TRBV5-3 to TRBJ1-2; the D is unclear. TRBV5-3 is an ORF, with its function uncertain. The CDR3 has 16 residues. V lost 7 bases and J 6 bases, leaving 25 bases between the germline ends. In DNA, the CDR3 is TGTGCCAGATCCACCCTAGTGGTGAGAAAGACCCATGGCTACACCTTC. Translation gives CARSTLVVRKTHGYTF.

This clonotype was seen a few times. CDR3 residues: CASSSGATYNEQFF. DNA for the CDR3: TGTGCCAGCAGTAGCGGGGCAACCTACAATGAGCAGTTCTTC. The chain recombines TRBV6-5 with TRBJ2-1, with 7 bases lining up with TRBD2. Trimming at V came to 5 bases and at J to 2 bases, leaving 3 bases not matched to a gene. This CDR3 contains 14 residues. Germline V gene lookup returns CDR1 MNHEY and CDR2 SVGAGI.

This clonotype was seen repeatedly, ten times or more. CDR3 sequence: CASSQDGTGYEKLFF. Written as DNA, the CDR3 is TGCGCCAGCAGCCAAGATGGGACAGGGTATGAAAAACTGTTTTTT. The chain recombines TRBV4-1 with TRBJ1-4; 9 bases are a match to TRBD1. The CDR3 consists of 15 residues. The V segment lost 0 bases and the J segment 6 bases; nucleotides outside the gene matches: 2. Per the germline V gene, CDR1 is MGHRA and CDR2 is YSYEKL.

Comment on this clonotype: The junction departs from the called germline gene at one end, perhaps through a read error. V gene TRBV11-3 combines with J gene TRBJ1-2, with a tentative D call TRBD1 (5 bases). The CDR3 runs to 13 residues. Germline V CDR1 and CDR2: SGHNT, YENEEA. CDR3 in amino acids: CAGSPSGGGGYTF. The CDR3 DNA is TGTGCCGGCAGCCCCTCGGGGGGAGGGGGCTACACCTTC. Full variable domain (outside the CDR3, taken from reference TRBV11-3 and TRBJ1-2): EAGVVQSPRYKIIEKKQPVAFWCNPISGHNTLYWYLQNLGQGPELLIRYENEEAVDDSQLPKDRFSAERLKGVDSTLKIQPAELGDSAVYLCAGSPSGGGGYTFGSGTRLTVV.

A word on this clonotype: One junction end does not reproduce the germline sequence, and a read error may be involved. The chain uses TRBV6-6 and TRBJ2-1; D might be TRBD2 (7 bases). This CDR3 has 14 residues. The V gene's germline CDR1 is MNHNY and CDR2 SVGAGI (reference sequence). The CDR3 bases are TGTGCCACCAGTCTGGGGGGGGCATACAATGAGCAGTTCTTC. Translating it yields CATSLGGAYNEQFF.

For this clonotype: A much larger clone lies a single base off, so this may be a read error. CDR3: CGTGSGITQSRANVLTF. The CDR3 nucleotides read TGTGGCACAGGATCCGGGATAACACAAAGTCGGGCCAACGTCCTGACTTTC. This chain links TRBV8-2 with TRBJ2-6; no DNA check was done on the table's D call, TRBD1. TRBV8-2 is an annotated pseudogene. The CDR3 totals 17 residues.

The chain carries TRBV3-1 and TRBJ1-2; D remains unclear. Trimming pared 5 bases from V and 4 bases from J, leaving 23 bases between. The V gene's germline CDR1 is LGHDT and CDR2 YNNKEL (reference sequence). This CDR3 is 17 amino acids long. The CDR3 DNA sequence: TGTGCCAGCAGCAGGGTTTATCCCATTTCAAAGACCTATGGCTACACCTTC. Its translation is CASSRVYPISKTYGYTF.

At least ten counts were recorded for this clonotype. The V gene is TRBV7-2, the J gene TRBJ1-4, with 7 bases matching TRBD1. The CDR3 extends over 13 amino acids. Trimming took 4 bases from V and 10 from J; bases not matched to a gene: 6. Germline V lookup: CDR1 SGHTA, CDR2 FQGNSA. CDR3 in amino acids: CASSYRDRGKLFF. The CDR3 bases are TGTGCCAGCAGCTACCGGGACAGAGGAAAACTGTTTTTT. The full variable domain, in which reference TRBV7-2 and TRBJ1-4 provide the parts outside the CDR3, is GAGVSQSPSNKVTEKGKDVELRCDPISGHTALYWYRQSLGQGLEFLIYFQGNSAPDKSGLPSDRFSAERTGGSVSTLTIQRTQQEDSAVYLCASSYRDRGKLFFGSGTQLSVL.

Concerning this clonotype: A much larger clone sits a single nucleotide away, making a read error possible. The rearrangement links TRBV6-2 or TRBV6-3 to TRBJ2-1, with 7 bases that match TRBD1. The CDR3 runs 16 residues. From germline, CDR1 is MNHEY and CDR2 SVGEGT. The CDR3 reads CTSSRGQSSSYNEQFF. Written as DNA, the CDR3 is TGTACCAGCAGCCGGGGACAGTCCAGCTCCTACAATGAGCAGTTCTTC.

There are a few counts of this clonotype. The chain carries TRBV5-1 and TRBJ2-1, with 10 bases identical to TRBD2. Germline CDR1 reads SGHRS; CDR2 reads YFSETQ. V trimming: 4 bases; J trimming: 3 bases; junction bases outside the gene matches: 7. CDR3 length: 16 residues. In DNA, the CDR3 is TGCGCCAGCAGCGGGGGACTAGCGATTAACTACAATGAGCAGTTCTTC. This gives the protein CASSGGLAINYNEQFF.

Comments on this clonotype: A single base separates this from a much larger clone, so it may be a read error. The gene calls are TRBV4-1 and TRBJ1-2; perhaps TRBD1 as D (5 bases). The CDR3 spans 14 residues. Germline CDR1 reads MGHRA; CDR2 reads YSYEKL. This CDR3 reads CASSSRQGDYGCTF. The CDR3 region has the DNA TGCGCCAGCAGCTCTCGGCAGGGCGACTATGGCTGCACCTTC.

In its sample, this clonotype was seen many times. This chain links TRBV10-1 with TRBJ2-4; D uncertain. The end of the DNA is better explained by TRBJ2-7, so the J call may be wrong. Germline V lookup: CDR1 WNHNN, CDR2 SYGVQD (reference sequence). The CDR3 is 13 residues long. CDR3 residues: CASSDGDSYEQYF. In nucleotides, the CDR3 is TGCGCCAGCAGTGACGGAGACTCCTACGAGCAGTACTTC.